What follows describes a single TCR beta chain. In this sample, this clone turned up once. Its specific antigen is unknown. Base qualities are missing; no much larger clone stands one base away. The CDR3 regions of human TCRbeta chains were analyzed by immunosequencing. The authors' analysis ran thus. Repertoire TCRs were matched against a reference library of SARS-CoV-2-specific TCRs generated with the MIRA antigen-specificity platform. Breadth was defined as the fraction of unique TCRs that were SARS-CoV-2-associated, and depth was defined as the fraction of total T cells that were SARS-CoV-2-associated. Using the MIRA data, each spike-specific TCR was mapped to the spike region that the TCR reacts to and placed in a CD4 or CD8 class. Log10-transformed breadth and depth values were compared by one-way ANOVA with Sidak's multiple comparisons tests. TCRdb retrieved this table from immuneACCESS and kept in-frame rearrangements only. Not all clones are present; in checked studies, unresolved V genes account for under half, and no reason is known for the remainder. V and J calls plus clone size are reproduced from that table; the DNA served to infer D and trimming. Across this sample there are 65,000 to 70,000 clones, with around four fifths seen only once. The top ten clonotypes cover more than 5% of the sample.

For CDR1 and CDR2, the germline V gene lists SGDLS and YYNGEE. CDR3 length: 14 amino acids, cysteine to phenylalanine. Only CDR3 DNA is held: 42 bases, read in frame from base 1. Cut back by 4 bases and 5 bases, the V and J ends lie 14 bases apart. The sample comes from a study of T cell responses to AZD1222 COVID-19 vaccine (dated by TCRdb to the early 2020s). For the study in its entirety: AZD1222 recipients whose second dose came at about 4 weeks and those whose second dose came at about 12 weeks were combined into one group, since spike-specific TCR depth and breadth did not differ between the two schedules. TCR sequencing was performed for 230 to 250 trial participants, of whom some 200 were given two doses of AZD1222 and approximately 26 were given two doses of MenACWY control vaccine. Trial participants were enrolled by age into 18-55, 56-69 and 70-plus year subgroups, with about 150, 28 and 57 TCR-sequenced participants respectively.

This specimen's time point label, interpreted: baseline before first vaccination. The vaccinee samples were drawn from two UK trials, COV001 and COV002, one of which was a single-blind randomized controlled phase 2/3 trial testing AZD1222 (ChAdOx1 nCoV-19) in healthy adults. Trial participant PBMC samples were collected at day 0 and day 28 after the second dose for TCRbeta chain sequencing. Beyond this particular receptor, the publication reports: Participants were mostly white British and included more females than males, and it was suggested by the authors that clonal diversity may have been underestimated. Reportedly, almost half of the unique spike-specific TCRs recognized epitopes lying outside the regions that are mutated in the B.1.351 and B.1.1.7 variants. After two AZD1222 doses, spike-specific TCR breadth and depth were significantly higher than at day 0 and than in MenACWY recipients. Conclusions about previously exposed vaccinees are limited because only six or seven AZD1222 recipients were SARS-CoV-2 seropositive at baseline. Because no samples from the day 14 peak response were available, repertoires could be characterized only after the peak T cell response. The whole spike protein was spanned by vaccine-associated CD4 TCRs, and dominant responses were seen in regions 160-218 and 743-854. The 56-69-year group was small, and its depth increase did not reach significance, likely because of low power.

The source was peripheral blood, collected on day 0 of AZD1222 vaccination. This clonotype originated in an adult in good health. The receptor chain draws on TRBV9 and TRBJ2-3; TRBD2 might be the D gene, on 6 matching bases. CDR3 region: CASSPGGGGDTQYF. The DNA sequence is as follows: TGTGCCAGCAGCCCCGGGGGTGGGGGAGATACGCAGTATTTT.